Listed here is a single T cell receptor beta chain. V lost 4 bases and J 9 bases, leaving 19 bases between the germline ends. The CDR3 totals 14 residues. Germline CDR1 is SGHRS and CDR2 is YFSETQ. Assay used: immunoSEQ multiplex PCR; TCRdb lists only in-frame clones, some missing. Of about 81,000 clones in the sample, 84% were seen once. The data were obtained in a study of neoadjuvant anti-PD-1 for oral cavity cancer. Study information: Patients mostly received three to four biweekly nivolumab doses at 3 mg/kg before surgery.

The chain is built from TRBV5-1 and TRBJ2-5; tentative D call: TRBD2 (5 bases). The source of this sequence is a person between 40 and 79 years old with oral cavity squamous cell carcinoma. The sequencing used PBMCs, collected before nivolumab (anti-PD-1) treatment. The DNA for the CDR3 is TGCGCCAGCAGCCCGGGGTCAGCCTACCCTTCCCAGTACTTC. Protein product: CASSPGSAYPSQYF.